Sequencing of this T cell receptor beta chain was carried out in a study of siplizumab effects on memory and regulatory T cells. Overall study findings and caveats: A mean of about 70% of mappable alloreactive CD4+ clones were Treg-derived with siplizumab, compared with about 27% in controls.

Germline CDR1 reads SGHRS; CDR2 reads YFSETQ. V lost 0 bases and J 0 bases, leaving 10 bases between the germline ends. The CDR3 is 16 residues long. Clones were sequenced by immunoSEQ multiplex PCR, and TCRdb holds only the in-frame ones, with some missing. The table has over 100,000 clones, over 90% seen once; the top ten hold 0.6% to 0.7%. About this clone: No antigen is known for it.

The J gene is TRBJ1-3, the V gene TRBV5-1; D unclear. This TCR came from a human donor in good health. Sequencing was performed on Tregs sorted from blood. CDR3 amino acids: CASSLEGVYSGNTIYF. The CDR3 DNA reads TGCGCCAGCAGCTTGGAGGGAGTCTACTCTGGAAACACCATATATTTT.